The rows below give T cell receptor beta chains drawn from one sample of a study of graft-versus-host responses after intestinal transplantation. The method was immunoSEQ multiplex PCR; TCRdb's version includes in-frame clones alone and lacks a portion of them. This sample has 55,000 to 70,000 clones, with under 95% found just once. The material was PBMCs, obtained roughly 120 days after intestinal transplantation. These TCRs come from a human patient who received an intestinal transplant, so some T cells may come from the graft donor. Both conserved end residues are part of each CDR3. Each record gives: J gene, V gene, D gene, CDR3 protein. The D gene is left open where the match is weak.

>TRBJ2-7|TRBV29-1|NA
CSVYLAGRNSYEQYF
>TRBJ1-5|TRBV9|TRBD1
CASSPTGTANQPQHF
>TRBJ1-3|TRBV2|NA
CASSNGEGSGNTIYF
>TRBJ2-3|TRBV6-5|TRBD2
CASSLSGRPFTDTQYF
>TRBJ1-4|TRBV10-3|NA
CAISEPPPGKGSDEKLFF
>TRBJ1-1|TRBV9|TRBD1
CASSDEAQGARTEAFF
>TRBJ2-7|TRBV4-1|NA
CASSQHSGDYEQYF
>TRBJ2-1|TRBV6-5|NA
CASSRGQHSYNEQFF
>TRBJ1-3|TRBV9|TRBD1
CASSARQGLGGNTIYF
>TRBJ2-3|TRBV7-9|TRBD2
CASSLAGLAGPDTQYF
>TRBJ2-3|TRBV10-3|NA
CAINDGRYTDTQYF
>TRBJ2-7|TRBV18|NA
CASFPDSHSSYEQYF
>TRBJ1-5|TRBV19|TRBD1
CATSYSGQANQPQHF
>TRBJ2-1|TRBV7-9|NA
CASSLPIRLGIYNEQFF
>TRBJ2-5|TRBV11-3|TRBD1
CASSPGGPQETQYF
>TRBJ2-7|TRBV13|NA
CASSLKGAGTYEQYF
>TRBJ1-3|TRBV27|NA
CASRAGGGNTIYF
>TRBJ2-5|TRBV6-5|NA
CASSYREMETQYF
>TRBJ2-7|TRBV11-2|NA
CASSIGTTYEQYF
>TRBJ1-4|TRBV5-6|TRBD1
CASSPTDDRDDEKLFF
>TRBJ2-7|TRBV28|NA
CASSWGEDEQYF
>TRBJ1-2|TRBV28|TRBD1
CASSPSPPGQGLSNYGYTF
>TRBJ1-2|TRBV19|NA
CASSIDMADENYGYTF
>TRBJ2-3|TRBV7-8|NA
CASSQDWPTQYF
>TRBJ2-5|TRBV6-5|TRBD2
CASSPIQRGRETQYF
>TRBJ2-3|TRBV29-1|TRBD2
CSAWGGSTDTQYF
>TRBJ2-7|TRBV2|TRBD1
CASSDYRGNHEQYF
>TRBJ2-7|TRBV4-3|NA
CASSGGDQGGVEEQYF
>TRBJ2-5|TRBV7-8|TRBD2
CASSFFLMASGATYQETQYF
>TRBJ1-1|TRBV28|NA
CASSQRTSYTEAFF
>TRBJ2-4|TRBV27|NA
CASSQYPPGTGAKNIQYF
>TRBJ2-2|TRBV19|NA
CASSILSTGELFF
>TRBJ1-5|TRBV4-1|NA
CASSLGTSNQPQHF
>TRBJ2-7|TRBV5-4|TRBD2
CASSFGRGGTYEQYF
>TRBJ2-7|TRBV2|TRBD2
CASRDLAGAPYEQYF
>TRBJ1-4|TRBV19|NA
CASSIGSGTNEKLFF
>TRBJ2-1|TRBV9|TRBD2
CASSVDSGSSYNEQFF
>TRBJ1-5|TRBV19|TRBD1
CASSIGQGATGNQPQHF
>TRBJ2-7|TRBV27|TRBD2
CASSSGVAGGSSYEQYF
>TRBJ1-1|TRBV29-1|TRBD1
CSVEDRGRTEAFF
>TRBJ2-7|TRBV5-5|NA
CASSLSQGPYEQYF
>TRBJ2-3|TRBV5-4|TRBD1
CASSFGDRGRGTDTQYF
>TRBJ2-1|TRBV9|NA
CASSVWGSERQFF
>TRBJ2-3|TRBV2|NA
CASSPLLATTDTQYF
>TRBJ2-7|TRBV27|TRBD2
CASSTRGSGGHEQYF
>TRBJ2-5|TRBV15|NA
CATSRDTGGGMETQYF
>TRBJ2-7|TRBV15|NA
CATSRDDAGPYEQYF
>TRBJ2-5|TRBV7-9|TRBD1
CASSPGGSETQYF
>TRBJ2-7|TRBV6-5|NA
CASSPQTELPFQYF
>TRBJ2-5|TRBV6-5|TRBD1
CASSYTDRGETQYF
>TRBJ2-7|TRBV5-8|TRBD1
CASSLWTGTYEQYF
>TRBJ2-7|TRBV28|TRBD2
CASSEAGGSYEQYF
>TRBJ2-7|TRBV20-1|NA
CSARLPNEQYF